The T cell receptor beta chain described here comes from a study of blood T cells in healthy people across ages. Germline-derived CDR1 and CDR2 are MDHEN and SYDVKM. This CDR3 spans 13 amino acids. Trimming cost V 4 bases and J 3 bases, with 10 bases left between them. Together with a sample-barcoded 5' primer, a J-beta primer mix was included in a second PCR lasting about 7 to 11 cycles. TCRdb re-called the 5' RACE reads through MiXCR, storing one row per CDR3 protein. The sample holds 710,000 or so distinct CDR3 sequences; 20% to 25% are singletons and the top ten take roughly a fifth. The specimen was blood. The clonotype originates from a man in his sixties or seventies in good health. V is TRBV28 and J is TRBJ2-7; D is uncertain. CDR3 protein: CASSSDWNYEQYF. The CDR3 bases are TGTGCCAGCAGTTCTGACTGGAACTACGAGCAGTACTTC. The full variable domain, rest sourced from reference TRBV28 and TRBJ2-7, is DVKVTQSSRYLVKRTGEKVFLECVQDMDHENMFWYRQDPGLGLRLIYFSYDVKMKEKGDIPEGYSVSREKKERFSLILESASTNQTSMYLCASSSDWNYEQYFGPGTRLTVT.